These 20 T cell receptor beta chains originate from one sample sequenced in a study of T cell clonality in common variable immunodeficiency. Profiling relied on immunoSEQ multiplex PCR, and the TCRdb table lists in-frame clones only, not all of them. The sample has just over 15,000 clones, none seen only once. No antigen has been identified for these receptors. Study results and limitations: Common variable immunodeficiency TCR beta sequences reportedly had fewer deletions and N-nucleotide insertions.

Source material: peripheral blood mononuclear cells. The receptors derive from a human donor with common variable immunodeficiency.

This clone showed up many times. The read gets to within 3 residues of the CDR3 end, and the germline J gene fills in the rest. The rearrangement links TRBV19 to TRBJ1-1; D possibly corresponds to TRBD1 (6 bases). The CDR3 covers 14 residues. Germline V gene sequence: CDR1 LNHDA, CDR2 SQIVND (reference sequence). Trimming took off 6 bases at V and 3 bases at J, with 14 bases between the two ends. CDR3 residues: CASSRQEGHTEAFF. The CDR3 bases that were read are TGTGCCAGTAGCCGACAGGAAGGGCACACTGAA. Together with reference TRBV19 and TRBJ1-1, the CDR3 gives the full variable domain: DGGITQSPKYLFRKEGQNVTLSCEQNLNHDAMYWYRQDPGQGLRLIYYSQIVNDFQKGDIAEGYSVSREKKESFPLTVTSAQKNPTAFYLCASSRQEGHTEAFFGQGTRLTVV.

This clone has a handful of counts. The read gets to within 3 residues of the CDR3 end, and the germline J gene fills in the rest. V gene TRBV7-2 combines with J gene TRBJ2-7, with 9 bases fitting TRBD1. This CDR3 is 15 amino acids long. Germline values: CDR1 SGHTA, CDR2 FQGNSA. The V gene end was trimmed by 4 bases and the J gene end by 1 base; junction bases not matched to a gene: 5. This CDR3 reads CASSSQTGGSYEQYF. The CDR3 bases that were read are TGTGCCAGCAGCTCCCAGACAGGGGGATCCTACGAG.

This clone was observed many times. With the read ending 3 residues before the CDR3 end, the germline J gene is used to fill in that end. The chain is built from TRBV29-1 and TRBJ1-1; TRBD1 matches at 9 bases. Trimming removed 7 bases from V and 1 base from J; junction bases left unmatched: 4. Germline lookup yields CDR1 SQVTM and CDR2 ANQGSEA. The CDR3 extends over 13 amino acids. Here the CDR3 reads CSGRGQGNTEAFF. The CDR3 bases that were read are TGCAGCGGACGGGGACAGGGGAACACTGAA. Looking up the rest from reference TRBV29-1 and TRBJ1-1 gives the full variable domain: SAVISQKPSRDICQRGTSLTIQCQVDSQVTMMFWYRQQPGQSLTLIATANQGSEATYESGFVIDKFPISRPNLTFSTLTVSNMSPEDSSIYLCSGRGQGNTEAFFGQGTRLTVV.

Note on this clone: The read finishes 3 residues shy of the CDR3 end, and the germline J gene is used to complete it. The rearrangement joins TRBV7-9 to TRBJ1-1; 7 nucleotides match TRBD1. The CDR3 consists of 11 residues. Germline assignment: CDR1 SEHNR and CDR2 FQNEAQ (reference sequence). The sequenced part of the CDR3 DNA is TGTGCCAGCAGCTCAACAGGGGTA. This gives the protein CASSSTGV. The whole CDR3 sequence reads CASSSTGVAFF.

Worth noting for this clone: Coverage ceases 3 residues before the CDR3 finishes, and the germline J gene fills in the end. V usage is TRBV18 and J usage is TRBJ1-2, with D maybe TRBD1 (6 bases). CDR3 size: 13 residues. V shed 5 bases and J shed 4 bases, with 11 bases lying between them. Germline values: CDR1 KGHSH, CDR2 LQKENI. CDR3 DNA (partial): TGTGCCAGCTCAGCCGCGGGGGCCTATGGC. Encoded protein: CASSAAGAYG. The full CDR3 protein reads CASSAAGAYGYTF.

With regard to this clone: The sequence runs out 3 residues before the end of the CDR3; the remainder is reconstructed from the germline J gene. The chain recombines TRBV7-9 with TRBJ2-5; D may be TRBD1 (5 bases). The CDR3 spans 14 residues. Germline loops: CDR1 SEHNR, CDR2 FQNEAQ (reference sequence). Trimming took off 1 base at V and 7 bases at J, with 13 bases between the two ends. Partial CDR3 DNA: TGTGCCAGCAGCTTAGAGAGTAGGGGTGGGACC. It translates to CASSLESRGGT. The CDR3, in full, reads CASSLESRGGTQYF.

With respect to this clone: The read ends 3 residues before the CDR3 terminus; that terminus is restored from the germline J gene. The chain is built from TRBV19 and TRBJ2-3, with D uncertain. V was pared by 5 bases and J by 1 base, with 7 bases between. The CDR3 totals 13 residues. Germline V lookup: CDR1 LNHDA, CDR2 SQIVND (reference sequence). CDR3 DNA (partial): TGTGCCAGTAGTGTGCAGGGCACAGATACG. This codes for CASSVQGTDT. The whole CDR3 region reads CASSVQGTDTQYF.

This clone was detected a few times. The CDR3 DNA, read in part, is TGTGCCAGTAGACGGACTAGCGGGGGCCGCGGCGGAGATACG. Protein sequence: CASRRTSGGRGGDT. The CDR3 in its entirety is CASRRTSGGRGGDTQYF. The chain combines TRBV19 with TRBJ2-3, with TRBD2 matching 13 bases. The CDR3 goes on 3 residues after the read ends, and that part is filled in from the germline J gene. In germline, CDR1 is LNHDA, CDR2 SQIVND (reference sequence). V lost 6 bases and J lost 5; bases outside the gene matches: 11. The CDR3 sequence is 17 residues long.

This clone has a handful of counts. The read ends 3 residues shy of where the CDR3 ends; the end is completed using the germline J gene. J is TRBJ2-3 and V is TRBV11-2; 10 bases agree with TRBD2. Germline V gives CDR1 SGHAT, CDR2 FQNNGV. V lost 2 bases, J lost 5 bases, and 4 bases stayed unmatched. The CDR3 is made up of 15 amino acids. CDR3 region: CASSLLAGAQDTQYF. The covered CDR3 bases are TGTGCCAGCAGCTTACTAGCGGGAGCGCAAGATACG.

Concerning this clone: The CDR3 goes on 3 residues after the read ends, and that part is filled in from the germline J gene. This rearrangement joins TRBV18 to TRBJ1-2; the D is unclear. This CDR3 contains 12 residues. Trimming pared 2 bases from V and 4 bases from J, leaving 5 bases between. Germline V gene data show CDR1 as KGHSH and CDR2 as LQKENI. The CDR3 sequence: CASSPFGYGYTF. CDR3 DNA, as far as it was read: TGTGCCAGCTCACCATTCGGCTATGGC.

The sample holds a few counts of this clone. The read terminates 3 residues ahead of where the CDR3 ends, so the germline J gene completes it. This chain links TRBV2 with TRBJ1-5; D call uncertain. The CDR3 is 12 residues long. Germline assignment: CDR1 SNHLY and CDR2 FYNNEI. V was clipped by 5 bases and J by 7 bases, with 9 bases between them. CDR3 bases read: TGTGCCAGCAGTCCTCCGGGGCAGCCC. Protein: CASSPPGQP. The CDR3 as a whole reads CASSPPGQPQHF.

Details on this clone: The CDR3 is cut off 3 residues early in the read; its end comes from the germline J gene. V and J are TRBV7-9 and TRBJ2-2; 7 bases agree with TRBD1. V lost 5 bases, J lost 0 bases, and 3 bases stayed unmatched. The germline V gene encodes CDR1 SEHNR and CDR2 FQNEAQ (reference sequence). This CDR3 is built from 15 residues. The chain's CDR3 is CASSIGTANTGELFF. The sequenced CDR3 bases are TGTGCCAGCAGCATCGGGACAGCGAACACCGGGGAG.

This clone was seen a handful of times. The DNA ends 3 residues before the CDR3 does, and the rest of the CDR3 is filled in from the germline J gene. The rearrangement joins TRBV7-2 to TRBJ1-2; TRBD1 might be the D (6 bases). Between the trimmed V and J ends, which lost 3 bases and 0 bases, there was a span of 11 bases. The CDR3 extends over 15 amino acids. Germline loops: CDR1 SGHTA, CDR2 FQGNSA. CDR3 bases read: TGTGCCAGCAGCTTGGGGGCCTTAGCTAACTATGGC. It is translated as CASSLGALANYG. Given in full, the CDR3 is CASSLGALANYGYTF.

This clone appeared a few times. The sequenced fragment ends 3 residues before the CDR3 boundary, so the rest is inferred from the germline J gene. V and J are TRBV5-1 and TRBJ2-1; 14 nucleotides match TRBD2. Germline loops: CDR1 SGHRS, CDR2 YFSETQ. This CDR3 has 15 amino acids. J lost 7 bases, V lost 4 bases, and 4 bases had no gene match. The CDR3 bases that were read are TGCGCCAGCAGCCGGGGACTAGCGGGAGAAAATGAG. Residues: CASSRGLAGENE. The CDR3 in full is CASSRGLAGENEQFF. The whole variable domain, remainder taken from reference TRBV5-1 and TRBJ2-1, is KAGVTQTPRYLIKTRGQQVTLSCSPISGHRSVSWYQQTPGQGLQFLFEYFSETQRNKGNFPGRFSGRQFSNSRSEMNVSTLELGDSALYLCASSRGLAGENEQFFGPGTRLTVL.

This clone was recorded many times. Read sequence stops 3 residues before the CDR3 end, and the germline J gene provides the missing end. The chain has TRBV5-4 and TRBJ1-2, with 9 nucleotides matching TRBD1. Trimming took 5 bases from V and 4 from J; bases not matched to a gene: 3. The germline V gene encodes CDR1 SGHNT and CDR2 YYREEE (reference sequence). The CDR3 contains 13 residues. The CDR3 here is CASSSGQGYGYTF. CDR3 DNA (partial): TGTGCCAGCAGTTCGGGACAGGGCTATGGC.

This clone was detected ten times or more. With the read ending 3 residues before the CDR3 end, the germline J gene is used to fill in that end. V is TRBV29-1 and J is TRBJ2-1, with 7 bases that match TRBD2. Germline V lookup: CDR1 SQVTM, CDR2 ANQGSEA. V lost 3 bases, J lost 6 bases, and 5 bases stayed unmatched. This CDR3 region has 13 residues. The CDR3 sequence: CSVDETSSNEQFF. CDR3 DNA, as far as it was read: TGCAGCGTTGATGAGACTAGCAGCAATGAG.

Turning to this clone: The read halts 3 residues ahead of the CDR3 end, with the missing end drawn from the germline J gene. The chain combines TRBV18 with TRBJ2-7; tentatively, D is TRBD1 (6 bases). Trimming stripped 0 bases from V and 5 bases from J, with 11 bases between. This CDR3 has 14 amino acids. From germline, CDR1 is KGHSH and CDR2 LQKENI. The sequenced CDR3 bases are TGTGCCAGCTCACCACCGAACAGGGACCACGAG. The encoded protein is CASSPPNRDHE. The CDR3 reads in full as CASSPPNRDHEQYF.

Comments on this clone: The read gets to within 3 residues of the CDR3 end, and the germline J gene fills in the rest. The genes are TRBV11-2 and TRBJ2-1, with 7 bases aligning to TRBD2. The V gene end was trimmed by 6 bases and the J gene end by 5 bases; junction bases not matched to a gene: 4. CDR1 SGHAT and CDR2 FQNNGV come from the germline V gene. The CDR3 loop spans 13 amino acids. The CDR3 loop reads CASRLGLDNEQFF. Incomplete CDR3 DNA: TGTGCCAGCAGACTTGGACTAGACAATGAG. Together with reference TRBV11-2 and TRBJ2-1, the CDR3 gives the full variable domain: EAGVAQSPRYKIIEKRQSVAFWCNPISGHATLYWYQQILGQGPKLLIQFQNNGVVDDSQLPKDRFSAERLKGVDSTLKIQPAKLEDSAVYLCASRLGLDNEQFFGPGTRLTVL.

This clone was observed a few times. Read sequence stops 3 residues before the CDR3 end, and the germline J gene provides the missing end. The chain joins TRBV19 to TRBJ2-7; 13 nucleotides align to TRBD2. In germline, CDR1 is LNHDA, CDR2 SQIVND (reference sequence). Trimming at V came to 3 bases and at J to 6 bases, leaving 5 bases not matched to a gene. The CDR3 is made up of 15 amino acids. The CDR3 DNA, read in part, is TGTGCCAGTAGTATCGGACTAGCGGGAGCGCTCGAG. It encodes CASSIGLAGALE. The whole CDR3 region reads CASSIGLAGALEQYF.

CDR3 amino acids: CASSPEHRVSSPLHF. The part of the CDR3 DNA that was read is TGTGCCAGCAGCCCCGAGCACAGGGTGAGCTCACCC. V gene TRBV7-9 combines with J gene TRBJ1-6, with D perhaps TRBD1 (6 bases). The CDR3 is cut off 3 residues early in the read; its end comes from the germline J gene. V lost 5 bases and J lost 10, with 18 bases in between. Germline lookup yields CDR1 SEHNR and CDR2 FQNEAQ (reference sequence). The CDR3 runs 15 residues.